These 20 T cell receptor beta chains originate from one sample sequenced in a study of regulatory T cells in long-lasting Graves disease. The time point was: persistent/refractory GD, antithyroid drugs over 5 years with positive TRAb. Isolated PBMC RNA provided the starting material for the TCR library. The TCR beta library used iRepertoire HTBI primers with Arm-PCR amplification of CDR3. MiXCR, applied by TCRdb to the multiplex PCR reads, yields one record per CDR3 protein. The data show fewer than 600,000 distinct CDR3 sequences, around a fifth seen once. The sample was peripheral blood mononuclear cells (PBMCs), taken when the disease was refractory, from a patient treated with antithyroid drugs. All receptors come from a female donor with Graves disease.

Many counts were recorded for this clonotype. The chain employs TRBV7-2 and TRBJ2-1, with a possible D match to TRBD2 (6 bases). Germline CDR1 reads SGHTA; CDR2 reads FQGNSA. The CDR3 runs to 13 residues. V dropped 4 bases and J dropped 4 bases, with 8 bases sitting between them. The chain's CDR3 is CASSSAGYNEQFF. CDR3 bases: TGTGCCAGCAGCTCCGCGGGGTACAATGAGCAGTTCTTC.

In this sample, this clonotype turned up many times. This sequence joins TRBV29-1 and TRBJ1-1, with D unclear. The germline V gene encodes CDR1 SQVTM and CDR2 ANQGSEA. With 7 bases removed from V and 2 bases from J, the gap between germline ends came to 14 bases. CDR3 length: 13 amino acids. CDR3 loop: CSAEQSTNTEAFF. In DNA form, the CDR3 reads TGCAGCGCCGAACAGTCTACAAACACTGAAGCTTTCTTT.

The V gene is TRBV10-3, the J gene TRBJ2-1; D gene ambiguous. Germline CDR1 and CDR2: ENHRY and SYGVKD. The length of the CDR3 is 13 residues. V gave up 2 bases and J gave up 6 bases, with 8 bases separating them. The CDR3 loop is CAISEGNGNEQFF. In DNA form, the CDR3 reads TGTGCCATCAGTGAGGGAAACGGCAATGAGCAGTTCTTC.

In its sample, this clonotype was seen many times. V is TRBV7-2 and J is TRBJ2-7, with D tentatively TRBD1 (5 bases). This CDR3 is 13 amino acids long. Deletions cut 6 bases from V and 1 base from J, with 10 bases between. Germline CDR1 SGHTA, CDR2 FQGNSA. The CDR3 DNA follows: TGTGCCAGCAGACCGACAGCTTCCTACGAGCAGTACTTC. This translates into CASRPTASYEQYF. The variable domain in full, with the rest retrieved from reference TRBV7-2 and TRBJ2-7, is GAGVSQSPSNKVTEKGKDVELRCDPISGHTALYWYRQSLGQGLEFLIYFQGNSAPDKSGLPSDRFSAERTGGSVSTLTIQRTQQEDSAVYLCASRPTASYEQYFGPGTRLTVT.

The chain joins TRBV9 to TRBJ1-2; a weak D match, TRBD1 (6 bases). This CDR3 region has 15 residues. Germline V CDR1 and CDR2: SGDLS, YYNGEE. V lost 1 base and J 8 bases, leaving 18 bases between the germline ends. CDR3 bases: TGTGCCAGCAGCGTAAATCCCCAGACAGGATCCGGCTACACCTTC. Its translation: CASSVNPQTGSGYTF.

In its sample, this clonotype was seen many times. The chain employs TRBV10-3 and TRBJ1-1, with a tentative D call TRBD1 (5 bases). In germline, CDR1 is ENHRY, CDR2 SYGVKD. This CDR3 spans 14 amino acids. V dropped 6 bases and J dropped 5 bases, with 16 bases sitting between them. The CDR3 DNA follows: TGTGCCATCAGCTCCGGGACGGAAGGGACTGAAGCTTTCTTT. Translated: CAISSGTEGTEAFF.

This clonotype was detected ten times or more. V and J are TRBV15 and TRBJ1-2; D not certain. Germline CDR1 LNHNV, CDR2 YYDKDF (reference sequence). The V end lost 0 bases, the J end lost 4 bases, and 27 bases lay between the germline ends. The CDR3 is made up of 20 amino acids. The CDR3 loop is CATSREVLVGRSGEGYGYTF. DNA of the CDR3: TGTGCCACCAGCAGAGAAGTTTTAGTTGGACGGAGCGGGGAAGGCTATGGCTACACCTTC.

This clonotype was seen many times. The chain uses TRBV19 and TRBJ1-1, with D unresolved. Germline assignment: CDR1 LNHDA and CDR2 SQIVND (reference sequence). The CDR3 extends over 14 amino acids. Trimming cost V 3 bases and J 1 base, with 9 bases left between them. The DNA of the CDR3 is TGTGCCAGTAGTATCGGTGGGCCGAACACTGAAGCTTTCTTT. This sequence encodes CASSIGGPNTEAFF.

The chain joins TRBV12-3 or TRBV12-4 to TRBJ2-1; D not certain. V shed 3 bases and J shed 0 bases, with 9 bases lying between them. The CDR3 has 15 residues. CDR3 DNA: TGTGCCAGCAGTTTTATCCTAGTCTCCTACAATGAGCAGTTCTTC. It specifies CASSFILVSYNEQFF.

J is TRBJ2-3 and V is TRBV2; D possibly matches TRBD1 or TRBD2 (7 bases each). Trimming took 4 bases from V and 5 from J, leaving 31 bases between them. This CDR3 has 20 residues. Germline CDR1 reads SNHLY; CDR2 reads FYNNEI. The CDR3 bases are TGTGCCAGCAGTGCCAGGGGGGGGGATACCACTAGCATAGGAAGAGATACGCAGTATTTT. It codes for CASSARGGDTTSIGRDTQYF.

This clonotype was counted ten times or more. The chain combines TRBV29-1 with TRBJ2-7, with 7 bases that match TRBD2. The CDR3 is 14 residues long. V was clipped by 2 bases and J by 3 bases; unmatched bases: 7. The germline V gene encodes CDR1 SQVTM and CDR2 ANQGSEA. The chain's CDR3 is CSVELRGRDYEQYF. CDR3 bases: TGCAGCGTTGAACTGCGCGGGAGAGACTACGAGCAGTACTTC.

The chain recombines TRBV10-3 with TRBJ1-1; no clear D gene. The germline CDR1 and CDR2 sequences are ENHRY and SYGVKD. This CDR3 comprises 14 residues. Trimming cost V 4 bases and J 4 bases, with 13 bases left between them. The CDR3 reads CAISARTQSTEAFF. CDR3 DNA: TGTGCCATCAGTGCCCGGACCCAGAGCACTGAAGCTTTCTTT.

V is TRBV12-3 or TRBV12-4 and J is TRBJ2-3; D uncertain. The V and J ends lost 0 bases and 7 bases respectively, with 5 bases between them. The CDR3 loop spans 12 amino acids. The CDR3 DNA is TGTGCCAGCAGTTTAGCGCGCAATACGCAGTATTTT. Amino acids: CASSLARNTQYF.

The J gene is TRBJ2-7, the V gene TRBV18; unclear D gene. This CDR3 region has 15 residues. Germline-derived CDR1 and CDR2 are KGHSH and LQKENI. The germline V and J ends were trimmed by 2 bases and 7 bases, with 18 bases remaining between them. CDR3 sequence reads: CASSPSTLRMEEQYF. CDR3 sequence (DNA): TGTGCCAGCTCACCATCCACACTAAGGATGGAGGAGCAGTACTTC. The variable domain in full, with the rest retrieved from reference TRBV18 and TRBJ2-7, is NAGVMQNPRHLVRRRGQEARLRCSPMKGHSHVYWYRQLPEEGLKFMVYLQKENIIDESGMPKERFSAEFPKEGPSILRIQQVVRGDSAAYFCASSPSTLRMEEQYFGPGTRLTVT.

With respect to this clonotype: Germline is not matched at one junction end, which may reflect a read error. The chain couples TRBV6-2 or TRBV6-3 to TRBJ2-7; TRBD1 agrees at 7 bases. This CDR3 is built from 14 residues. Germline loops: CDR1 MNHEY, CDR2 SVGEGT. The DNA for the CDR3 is TGTGCCAGCAGTGACTCCGGGACAGAATACGAGCAGTACTTC. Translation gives CASSDSGTEYEQYF.

CDR3 protein: CASSQDGVGTEAFF. DNA for the CDR3: TGCGCCAGCAGCCAAGATGGGGTGGGCACTGAAGCTTTCTTT. This sequence joins TRBV4-3 and TRBJ1-1; D not resolved. The germline V gene has CDR1 LGHNA and CDR2 YSLEER. This CDR3 is 14 amino acids long. The V gene lost 0 bases and the J gene lost 4 bases, with 9 bases spanning the gap.

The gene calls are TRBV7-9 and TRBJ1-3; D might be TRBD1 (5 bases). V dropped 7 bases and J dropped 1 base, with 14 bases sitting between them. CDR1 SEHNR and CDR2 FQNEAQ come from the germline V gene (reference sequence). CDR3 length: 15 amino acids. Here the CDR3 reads CASTGSRGSGNTIYF. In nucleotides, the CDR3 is TGTGCCAGCACCGGATCACGGGGGTCTGGAAACACCATATATTTT.

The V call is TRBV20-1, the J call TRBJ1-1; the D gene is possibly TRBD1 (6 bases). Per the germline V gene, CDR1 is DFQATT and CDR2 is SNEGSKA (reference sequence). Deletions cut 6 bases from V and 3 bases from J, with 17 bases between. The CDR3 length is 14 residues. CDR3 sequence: CSAHTQEGDTEAFF. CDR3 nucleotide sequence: TGCAGTGCGCACACACAGGAGGGGGACACTGAAGCTTTCTTT.

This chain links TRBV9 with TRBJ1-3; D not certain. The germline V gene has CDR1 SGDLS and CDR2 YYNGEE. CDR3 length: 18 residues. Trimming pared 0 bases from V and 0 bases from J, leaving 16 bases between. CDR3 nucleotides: TGTGCCAGCAGCGTAGAGTACGGGCTCCCAGACTCTGGAAACACCATATATTTT. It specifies CASSVEYGLPDSGNTIYF.

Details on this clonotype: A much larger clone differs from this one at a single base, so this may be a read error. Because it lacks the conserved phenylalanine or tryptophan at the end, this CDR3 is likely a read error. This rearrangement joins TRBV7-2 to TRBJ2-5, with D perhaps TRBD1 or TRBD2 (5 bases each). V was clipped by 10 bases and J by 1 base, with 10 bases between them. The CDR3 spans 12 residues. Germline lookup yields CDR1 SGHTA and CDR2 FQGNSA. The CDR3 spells CAIQGVQETQYS. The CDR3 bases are TGTGCCATCCAGGGAGTCCAAGAGACCCAGTACTCC.